This TCR beta chain comes out of a study of Graves' ophthalmopathy and Graves' hyperthyroidism. This clonotype was detected ten times or more. The ends lost 6 bases at V and 2 bases at J; junction bases unmatched: 7. The CDR3 contains 14 residues. Per the germline V gene, CDR1 is DFQATT and CDR2 is SNEGSKA (reference sequence). RNA transcripts were the template, and TCR beta CDR3 regions were amplified from them. HTBI primers were used in a first-round RT-PCR, which preceded a second-round multiplex PCR. TCRdb passed the multiplex PCR reads through MiXCR, listing each CDR3 protein once. This table holds a few hundred thousand distinct CDR3 sequences, roughly a sixth found once.

This receptor was identified in an adult man with Graves' ophthalmopathy. This sequence joins TRBV20-1 and TRBJ2-7, with 10 bases aligning to TRBD1. Sequencing used peripheral blood. This CDR3 is CSAKGQGIAYEQYF. Here the CDR3 DNA reads TGCAGTGCGAAGGGACAGGGGATAGCCTACGAGCAGTACTTC.